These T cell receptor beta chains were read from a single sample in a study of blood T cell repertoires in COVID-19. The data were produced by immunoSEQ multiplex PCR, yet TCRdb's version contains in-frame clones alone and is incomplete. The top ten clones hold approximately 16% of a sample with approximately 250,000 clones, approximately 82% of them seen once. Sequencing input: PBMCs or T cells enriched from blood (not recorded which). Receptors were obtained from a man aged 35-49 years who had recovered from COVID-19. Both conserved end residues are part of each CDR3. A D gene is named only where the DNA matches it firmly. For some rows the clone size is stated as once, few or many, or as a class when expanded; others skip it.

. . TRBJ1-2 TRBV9 TGTGCCAGCAGCGTGGCGGGGGGTCCTAACTATGGCTACACCTTC CASSVAGGPNYGYTF
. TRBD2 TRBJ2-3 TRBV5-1 TGCGCCAGCAGCTCCCGGGACTACATTACAGATACGCAGTATTTT CASSSRDYITDTQYF
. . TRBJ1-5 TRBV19 TGTGCCAGTAGTATCAGGGTTGAGCAGCCCCAGCATTTT CASSIRVEQPQHF
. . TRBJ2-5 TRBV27 TGTGCCAGCGGTTACAGGGCCTTGGAGACCCAGTACTTC CASGYRALETQYF
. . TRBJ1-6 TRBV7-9 TGTGCCAGCAGCTTAGGCCCAGGTTCACCCCTCCACTTT CASSLGPGSPLHF
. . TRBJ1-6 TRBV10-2 TGCGCCAGCAGTGAGTCGACCGGGGATTTGGGCTCACCCCTCCACTTT CASSESTGDLGSPLHF
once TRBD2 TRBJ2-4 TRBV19 TGTGCCAGTAGTATGGTGGGGGAGGGCATTCAGTACTTC CASSMVGEGIQYF
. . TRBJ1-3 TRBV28 TGTGCCAGCAGTTTACAGTGGGGGGGGGTCTCTGGAAACACCATATATTTT CASSLQWGGVSGNTIYF
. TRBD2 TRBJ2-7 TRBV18 TGTGCCACCTCCACTAGCGGCCTGCTATTAGAGCAGTACTTC CATSTSGLLLEQYF
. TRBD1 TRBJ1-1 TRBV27 TGTGCCAGCAGTTTTATCGACAGGGGCCCTGAAGCTTTCTTT CASSFIDRGPEAFF
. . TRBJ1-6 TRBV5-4 TGTGCCAGCAGCTTAGCGGGGCACCCGAATTCACCCCTCCACTTT CASSLAGHPNSPLHF
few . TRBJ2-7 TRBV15 TGTGCCACCGGCAGGGGAGGCGGCTCCTACGAGCAGTACTTC CATGRGGGSYEQYF
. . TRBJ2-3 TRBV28 TGTGCCAGCAGTTCCTATTTCGACACTAGCACAGATACGCAGTATTTT CASSSYFDTSTDTQYF
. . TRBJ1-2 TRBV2 TGTGCCAGCAGTGAATCCCAGATTTGGGACATAGGCTACACCTTC CASSESQIWDIGYTF
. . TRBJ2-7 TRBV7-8 TGTGCCAGCAGCCCTTCCGGAGGTTACGAGCAGTACTTC CASSPSGGYEQYF
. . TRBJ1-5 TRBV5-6 TGTGCCAGCAGCGCGGGGACGAATCAGCCCCAGCATTTT CASSAGTNQPQHF
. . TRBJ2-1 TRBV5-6 TGTGCCAGCAGCTTGGTCGCGGCCAGGGTTGAGAATGAGCAGTTCTTC CASSLVAARVENEQFF